A selection of T cell receptor beta chains follows, all from one sample in a study of T cells after yellow fever vaccination. TCRdb re-called the 5' RACE reads with MiXCR, one entry per CDR3 protein. The table lists roughly 310,000 distinct CDR3 sequences, 8% to 10% of them singletons. This material consisted of PBMCs, taken on the day of the first yellow fever vaccination. These receptors were collected from a man aged 18 to 30 who received the YFV17D yellow fever vaccine. Both conserved end residues are part of each CDR3. A D gene is named only where the DNA matches it firmly. Size values are once, few and many counts, or a class for expanded clones, and some rows have none.

CDR3: CASSSSGYYNEQFF
DNA: TGTGCCAGCAGTTCCAGCGGTTATTACAATGAGCAGTTCTTC
size: NA
J: TRBJ2-1
D: NA
V: TRBV12-3/TRBV12-4

CDR3: CASSQSGGWRELFF
DNA: TGCGCCAGCAGCCAATCAGGGGGCTGGAGGGAGCTGTTTTTT
size: NA
J: TRBJ2-2
D: TRBD1
V: TRBV4-1

CDR3: CATSTDARGLGVLFF
DNA: TGTGCCACCAGTACCGATGCTCGGGGGTTAGGGGTGCTGTTTTTT
size: few
J: TRBJ2-2
D: NA
V: TRBV15

CDR3: CSANSYNEQFF
DNA: TGCAGTGCCAACAGTTACAATGAGCAGTTCTTC
size: many
J: TRBJ2-1
D: NA
V: TRBV20-1

CDR3: CASSYSLGRTDTQYF
DNA: TGTGCCAGCAGTTACTCGTTGGGCCGCACAGATACGCAGTATTTT
size: many
J: TRBJ2-3
D: NA
V: TRBV6-5

CDR3: CASSPTGDRTDTQYF
DNA: TGTGCCAGCAGCCCAACAGGGGATAGGACAGATACGCAGTATTTT
size: many
J: TRBJ2-3
D: TRBD1
V: TRBV7-9

CDR3: CASSLTPGGGPDTQYF
DNA: TGTGCCAGCAGTTTAACACCAGGGGGGGGCCCAGATACGCAGTATTTT
size: few
J: TRBJ2-3
D: NA
V: TRBV27

CDR3: CASSQDEYRYLYNEQFF
DNA: TGCGCCAGCAGCCAAGATGAGTACAGGTATCTATACAATGAGCAGTTCTTC
size: many
J: TRBJ2-1
D: NA
V: TRBV4-1

CDR3: CASSQVGREGEKLFF
DNA: TGCGCCAGCAGCCAAGTGGGACGTGAGGGTGAAAAACTGTTTTTT
size: NA
J: TRBJ1-4
D: NA
V: TRBV4-1

CDR3: CASSYGTNNGYTF
DNA: TGTGCCAGCAGTTACGGGACAAATAATGGCTACACCTTC
size: NA
J: TRBJ1-2
D: NA
V: TRBV6-6

CDR3: CASSPSSRGRETQYF
DNA: TGTGCCAGCAGTCCCAGCTCCAGGGGTAGGGAGACCCAGTACTTC
size: NA
J: TRBJ2-5
D: NA
V: TRBV27

CDR3: CASSLHRGPDSGYTF
DNA: TGCGCCAGCAGCCTTCACAGGGGACCCGATAGCGGCTACACCTTC
size: few
J: TRBJ1-2
D: TRBD1
V: TRBV4-1

CDR3: CASSLDRDYGYTF
DNA: TGTGCCAGCTCTTTAGACAGAGATTATGGCTACACCTTC
size: few
J: TRBJ1-2
D: NA
V: TRBV18